This T cell receptor beta chain was obtained from a study of blood T cells in healthy people across ages. Overall study findings and caveats: Significant beta diversity loss was already apparent by age roughly 44, declining roughly linearly. Expanded clonotype shifts may have been confounded, as the donors had an unknown CMV status. The study found more naive CD4+ cells and higher diversity in long-lived than aged donors.

Notes on this clonotype: As yet, its antigen is unknown.

It was with a sample-barcoded 5' primer and a J-beta primer mix that a second PCR of about 6 to 11 cycles was run. TCRdb processed the 5' RACE reads anew with MiXCR; each CDR3 protein has one entry. The sample includes hundreds of thousands of distinct CDR3 sequences, about 30% of them seen just once. Germline CDR1 and CDR2: SGHTA and FQGNSA. V was clipped by 4 bases and J by 0 bases, with 19 bases between them. The CDR3 is made up of 18 amino acids. Healthy individuals of Caucasian origin from Russia, aged roughly 6 to 100, served as donors. J is TRBJ2-1 and V is TRBV7-2; D might be TRBD2 (6 bases). The sequence derives from an elderly woman in good health. Sequencing was done on a sample of blood. Here the CDR3 DNA reads TGTGCCAGCAGCTACCCGGGACTCCCATCAGGCTCCTACAATGAGCAGTTCTTC. Its translation: CASSYPGLPSGSYNEQFF.